This T cell receptor beta chain is drawn from a study of early T cells in non-severe SARS-CoV-2 infection (dated by TCRdb to the early 2020s). Context from the whole study: Because TCR sequencing relied on bulk RNA taken from unsorted whole blood, pairing of alpha and beta chains was not possible. What the work shows at the level of the full study, not this receptor alone: VDJdb matching was skewed toward anti-spike CD8 responses, so virus-specific expansions were likely underestimated and private and CD4 specificities were missed.

At least ten counts were recorded for this clonotype. Its binding antigen is unknown. No base-level quality is on record; no much larger clone is a single base apart. Library preparation employed 5' RACE. Sequencing was carried out with a NextSeq 500. In the TCR library protocol, unique molecular identifiers were attached to individual cDNA molecules to correct for PCR bias and sequencing error. TCR alpha and beta chains were both sequenced, and the abundances of alpha and beta sequences in each sample were closely correlated with each other. Turning to the authors' computational methods: Decombinator V4 was used to perform V gene, J gene and CDR3 annotation of TCR sequences. Expanded TCRs were defined as changing significantly between any two time points under a Poisson model with p below 0.0001. TCR abundances were normalised to the total number of TCRs sequenced in each sample and reported as counts per million. TRAV1-2 paired with TRAJ12, TRAJ20 or TRAJ33 defined MAIT TCRs, while TRAV10 paired with TRAJ18 defined iNKT TCRs. A search of VDJdb, accessed on 1 November 2021, was run for TCRs annotated to CMV, EBV and SARS-CoV-2, with TCRs annotated for multiple antigens excluded. The public reads were run again by TCRdb, first through fastp at Q25 and then through MiXCR, and only productive beta chains were kept. When rows share a CDR3 protein, they turn into one entry using the most common DNA and genes. TCRdb's processing, not the authors', yielded these V and J calls. The sample table contains about 83,000 distinct CDR3 sequences; only one count was recorded for over 12% of them. The top ten constitute under 4% of the sample.

The study was a case-control design nested within a healthcare worker cohort in London, UK, with weekly nasopharyngeal swab PCR tests and blood sampling. Healthcare workers were recruited between 23 and 31 March 2020, during the week of the UK lockdown, and were followed weekly for up to roughly 16 weeks. Taken from cysteine to phenylalanine, the CDR3 has 13 residues. Just the 39-base CDR3 DNA is kept, in frame starting at base 1. V is reduced by 3 bases and J by 8 bases, leaving a spacing of 9 bases between them. The germline V gene (reference sequence) specifies SGHNT as CDR1 and YYREEE as CDR2. The rearranged segments are TRBV5-4 and TRBJ1-6, with no reliable assignment of the D segment. The clonotype comes from an adult who was a healthcare worker with PCR-confirmed SARS-CoV-2 infection or an uninfected control (not recorded which). Sequencing was carried out using whole blood. The CDR3 sequence is CASSWEGYSPLHF. The DNA sequence is given as TGTGCCAGCAGCTGGGAGGGATATTCACCCCTCCACTTT.